A single sample gave rise to the 4 T cell receptor beta chains below, sequenced in a study of T cells after yellow fever vaccination. TCRdb re-analysed the 5' RACE reads in MiXCR, keeping a single row per CDR3 protein. This table has some 550,000 distinct CDR3 sequences, 15% to 20% appearing once. Specimen: PBMCs, collected 15 days after the yellow fever booster vaccination. Receptors were obtained from a young man who received the YFV17D yellow fever vaccine.

This sequence joins TRBV5-1 and TRBJ1-1; D is possibly TRBD1 (5 bases). Per germline, CDR1 SGHRS and CDR2 YFSETQ. This CDR3 is built from 15 residues. The V end lost 3 bases, the J end lost 1 base, and 13 bases lay between the germline ends. This CDR3 reads CASSSLAGGNTEAFF. The CDR3, as DNA: TGCGCCAGCAGCTCCCTCGCCGGGGGGAACACTGAAGCTTTCTTT.

This clonotype was counted between two and nine times. The chain is built from TRBV5-5 and TRBJ2-7; D is uncertain. V lost 2 bases to trimming and J lost 0 bases, with 12 bases between them. Per the germline V gene, CDR1 is SGHKS and CDR2 is YYEKEE (reference sequence). This CDR3 has 15 amino acids. The CDR3, as DNA: TGTGCCAGCAGCTTCCGGCAGGTCCACTCCTACGAGCAGTACTTC. The encoded protein is CASSFRQVHSYEQYF.

This clonotype was detected a few times. V gene TRBV20-1 combines with J gene TRBJ2-1; D remains ambiguous. This CDR3 spans 14 amino acids. Germline lookup yields CDR1 DFQATT and CDR2 SNEGSKA (reference sequence). Trimming left V 0 bases short and J 0 bases short, with 6 bases between. The DNA of the CDR3 is TGCAGTGCTAGAGATGGCGTCTCCTACAATGAGCAGTTCTTC. Amino acid sequence: CSARDGVSYNEQFF.

The chain has TRBV24-1 and TRBJ2-1, with unresolved D. V was shortened by 4 bases and J by 10 bases, with 10 bases between the two germline ends. CDR3 length equals 12 residues. CDR1 and CDR2 (germline): KGHDR, SFDVKD. CDR3 sequence (DNA): TGTGCCACCAGTGAAGGCGGCAGGGAGCAGTTCTTC. Protein product: CATSEGGREQFF.